This entry describes one TCR beta chain. The clone's antigen remains unknown. Base quality data are lacking; no much larger clone is found one base away. The cohort was made up of hundreds of healthy bone marrow donors. At the time of sampling, every cohort member was nominally healthy, though immune exposures that went unrecorded were likely present. The donor was CMV seronegative and belonged to the group of 352 seronegative cohort members. A peripheral blood sample was provided by each donor, and peripheral blood mononuclear cells were used for TCR beta sequencing. Genomic DNA was extracted from the blood cell samples with the Qiagen DNeasy Blood Extraction Kit. After removal of 0 bases from V and 1 base from J, the junction retains 5 bases not matched to a gene. There are 16 amino acids in the CDR3, from cysteine to phenylalanine inclusive. Of all the DNA, just the CDR3 is kept, 48 bases in frame from base 1. The CDR1 and CDR2 encoded by the germline V gene are LGHNA and YSLEER.

Preparation of the library involved the immunoSEQ multiplex PCR assay. For the multiplex PCR, a mixture combining 60 forward primers for TCR Vbeta segments and 13 reverse primers for TCR Jbeta segments was used. Amplification of the CDR3 region of rearranged TCR beta genes was performed with a multiplex PCR assay on genomic DNA. The Illumina HiSeq System was used to sequence the amplified TCR beta libraries as 87-base-pair reads. From the authors' description of their analysis: Across the 600 to 700 repertoires, a later analysis counted some 81 million unique TCR beta chains, roughly 11 million of which were shared by at least two donors. Raw reads were error-corrected and collapsed into unique sequences with a nearest-neighbor algorithm that merged closely related sequences to remove PCR and sequencing errors. To assign V, D and J gene segments, CDR3 sequences were aligned to IMGT reference sequences. For a sequence to be retained, at least a six-nucleotide match to both a V gene segment and a J gene segment was required. A rearrangement was called productive if the CDR3 had no stop codons and remained in frame with V and J, and every other rearrangement was called non-productive. CDR3 was defined according to IMGT convention as the region running from the second conserved V-encoded cysteine to the conserved J-encoded phenylalanine. The earlier analysis of a few hundred of the donors excluded sequences that lacked an unambiguous match to a single V gene segment. An earlier analysis of fewer than 750 of the donors classified V segments as functional when productive rearrangements were above 56.7% and as segregating when the standard deviation between donors was above 5%. A statistical classification framework was built to diagnose cytomegalovirus status from the catalog of TCR beta chain sequences. V and J gene assignment, in a later analysis, came from comparing TCR nucleotide sequences with IMGT/GENE-DB human TR gene sequences. The TCRdist pipeline was used in a later analysis to assign CDR3 sequences and most-parsimonious VDJ recombination scenarios. In a later analysis, every TCR beta chain was defined by the combination of its CDR3 amino acid sequence and its V-gene family, and reads without a unique V-gene family were dropped. In a later analysis, 550 to 650 highly shared, low-generation-probability nucleotide sequences were removed to address suspected cross-contamination and a sequencing artifact. A later analysis calculated a clonal expansion index for each public chain from normalized within-repertoire ranks of inferred template counts. In a later analysis, generation probabilities were computed using a VDJ recombination model fitted to out-of-frame rearrangements, and the results were checked against IGoR. In a later analysis, hypergeometric tests were used to score TCR-TCR, TCR-HLA and TCR-CMV co-occurrence, with a repertoire-size bias correction applied to TCR pairs. To estimate false discovery rates, a later analysis permuted the HLA or CMV assignments 20 times. In a later analysis, co-occurring TCRs were grouped with DBSCAN, and TCRdist sequence similarity was added when clustering was performed within HLA-allele-positive subsets. Co-occurrence clustering excluded repertoires with fewer than 30,000 or more than 120,000 public chains, plus five with anomalous nucleotide sharing. Drawn from immuneACCESS, this table holds only the in-frame rearrangements with V and J called that TCRdb kept. Clones are partly lost; checked studies trace under half to an unresolved V gene and leave the rest unexplained. V and J calls and clone size are as listed in that table; D and trimming were resolved from the DNA. Counted in this sample were roughly 81,000 clones; about three quarters of them appeared once. 2% to 2.5% of the sample lies in the top ten.

The sample is drawn from a study of cytomegalovirus exposure and HLA in healthy donors (dated 2017 in TCRdb). Turning to the overall study: According to an earlier analysis of around 600 of the donors, 150 million to 200 million T cells yielded roughly 100 million unique TCR beta sequences and roughly 280 Gb of sequence data. To decide whether each TCR beta V gene segment behaved as functional or pseudogenic, an earlier analysis of approximately 600 of the donors relied on high-throughput TCR beta sequencing. On average, 235,054 unique TCR beta nucleotide sequences were sequenced per donor among fewer than 500 genotyped donors of the cohort, with around 19% of those sequences being non-productive. A later genetic analysis took genome-wide SNP genotypes for about 60% of the roughly 670 donors and used that subset as a discovery cohort. Several DR-DQ haplotypes were treated as single units for association and clustering because of strong linkage in the cohort. All discovery cohort repertoires had been generated using a single sequencing platform. To predict cytomegalovirus infection status, the study brought together high-throughput TCR immunosequencing, statistical association of individual TCRs with disease status, and machine learning. Around 320 gigabases of sequencing data and tens of millions of unique TCR sequences were included in an early release covering around 600 HLA-typed donors. Of the 398 genotyped donors, about 80% fell in the genetic ancestry cluster associated with self-reported Caucasian donors. HLA typing covered class I and class II loci at four-digit resolution. Rather than using new phenotypic data, the later analysis identified candidate immune exposures from TCR beta sequences and from how often those sequences occurred across donors. The study aimed to test whether cataloging public T cell receptors could reveal signatures of past pathogen exposure. Along with the approximately 700-subject first cohort, a separate validation cohort of 120 different subjects was used. Donor age, sex, ethnicity and CMV serostatus were compiled together with the repertoire data. A later analysis re-analyzed previously published TCR beta repertoires from 666 donors and added high-resolution HLA genotyping to study TCR occurrence patterns. The study profiled the T cell repertoires of approximately 700 subjects by immunosequencing and related them to cytomegalovirus serostatus. The number of donors typed differed by locus, with roughly 629-640 for A, B, C, DRB1 and DQB1, around 560 for DQA1, 606 for DPA1, and around 430 for DPB1. Overall results and qualifications from the work: According to a later analysis, most CMV-associated TCR beta chains appeared to be HLA-restricted, and the HLA associations seemed to be driven largely by CMV exposure. HLA typing was unavailable for some donors at each locus, so association tests used only the typed subset. Several of the top co-occurrence clusters appeared to be linked to parvovirus B19, influenza, CMV and Epstein-Barr virus, according to a later analysis. This cohort had only TCR beta chains sequenced, and the lack of alpha or paired-chain data limited which features could be detected. Sequencing depth was assumed to be roughly uniform across donors in the presence/absence analyses, though that assumption may not hold. When HLA alleles, especially DR and DQ, strongly co-occurred, TCR associations were difficult to assign to individual alleles. The authors suggested that the approach could potentially be generalized to other disease states and immunological phenotypes. A cluster of highly shared sequence variants was judged likely to represent a technical artifact of the sequencing pipeline. The study gave a list of 150 to 200 TCR beta chains associated with cytomegalovirus. In a later genetic analysis, fewer N-insertions in productive TCRs were reported among donors in an Asian-associated ancestry cluster than the roughly 700-donor mean. Immune exposure information for the cohort was limited to CMV serostatus. In a later analysis, TCR association rates were found to vary across HLA loci, with the most associated TCRs seen for DRB1 alleles and the fewest for HLA-C alleles. Correlated functional status among segregating V segments might reflect linkage disequilibrium, but an unknown experimental factor could not be ruled out. In an earlier analysis of approximately 600 of the donors, most TCR beta V segments were observed in productive rearrangements about 87% or about 30% of the time, broadly matching IMGT annotations. Cytomegalovirus status was reported to be diagnosed by the classifier with high specificity and sensitivity in both the original and validation cohorts. An association between a missense DCLRE1C variant and V-gene and J-gene trimming of TCR beta chains was found in a later genetic analysis and replicated in an independent cohort. Specific HLA alleles were associated with about 17,000 TCR beta sequences at a false discovery rate of 0.05 in a later analysis. Some IMGT-functional V segments, including TRBV6-2 and TRBV6-3, could not be distinguished by the 87-base-pair reads and were therefore excluded. While some public TCRs were present in many individuals, most TCR sequences turned up only very rarely across donors. In vitro tests confirmed that a few of the cytomegalovirus-associated TCR beta chains recognize cytomegalovirus antigens. A further reported finding was that TCR beta sequences accurately predicted the HLA-A and HLA-B alleles for most subjects in the first cohort. A later analysis found that HLA-associated TCR beta chains were more clonally expanded and had lower generation probabilities than equally common non-associated chains. Because counts were too low, some 16 rarely observed V segments, including chromosome 9 orphons, were excluded from the earlier analysis of 500 to 700 of the donors.

The sequence was obtained from a boy younger than 18 in good health and CMV-seronegative. Material: PBMCs. The V and J segments used are TRBV4-3 and TRBJ1-1; 7 of the junction bases match TRBD1. The nucleotides read TGCGCCAGCAGCCAAGATTACAGGGGCGCGAACACTGAAGCTTTCTTT. This codes for CASSQDYRGANTEAFF.